Detailed here is one T cell receptor beta chain. TCRdb's copy holds only in-frame clones and misses some; the assay was immunoSEQ multiplex PCR. The sample lists about 1.1 million clones; roughly 74% were seen once. After removal of 5 bases from V and 4 bases from J, the junction contained 3 bases not matched to a gene. Germline V gives CDR1 SGHTA, CDR2 FQGTGA. The CDR3 length is 14 residues. The data were obtained in a study of shared clonotypes between healthy human individuals. On the study more broadly: CD4 naive and CD4 memory each took three plates per donor, while CD8 naive took two and CD8 memory one.

Healthy adults negative for HIV, lacking recent acute infections or vaccinations, served as donors. The sequence derives from a man aged 18 to 30 in good health. Some clones in this sample may be carry-over from other donors' samples. Material: memory CD4+ T cells from PBMCs. Specified subset: CD45RA-negative fraction. The V and J genes are TRBV7-3 and TRBJ2-3; 10 positions match TRBD2. The CDR3 DNA follows: TGTGCCAGCAGCCCGCTAGCGGGAGCAGATACGCAGTATTTT. Amino acid sequence: CASSPLAGADTQYF.